Listed here are 18 T cell receptor beta chains from one sample, sequenced in a study of regulatory T cells in long-lasting Graves disease. As for time point: newly diagnosed GD, antithyroid drugs for less than 3 months. RNA extracted from PBMCs served as the sequencing template. Building of the TCR beta libraries involved iRepertoire HTBI primers and Arm-PCR of CDR3 regions. TCRdb re-analysed the multiplex PCR reads in MiXCR, keeping a single row per CDR3 protein. The repertoire holds about 430,000 distinct CDR3 sequences, with 15% as singletons. The same specimen was also included in a second study, on T cells in Graves' hyperthyroidism and ophthalmopathy.

This sample comprised peripheral blood mononuclear cells (PBMCs), obtained at new diagnosis, from a patient treated with antithyroid drugs. Every receptor here comes from a woman between 40 and 55 years old with Graves disease.

This clonotype is medium-sized by share. V gene TRBV2 combines with J gene TRBJ1-1; D is unresolved. CDR1 SNHLY and CDR2 FYNNEI come from the germline V gene. This CDR3 is built from 13 residues. Trimming pared 3 bases from V and 3 bases from J, leaving 8 bases between. The CDR3 region is CASSEWEDTEAFF. In DNA, the CDR3 is TGTGCCAGCAGTGAGTGGGAGGACACTGAAGCTTTCTTT.

The chain uses TRBV5-1 and TRBJ2-2; 11 nucleotides agree with TRBD2. Germline trimming cut 4 bases from V and 4 bases from J; bases unmatched to any gene: 9. Germline lookup yields CDR1 SGHRS and CDR2 YFSETQ. The CDR3 contains 17 residues. The CDR3 DNA is TGCGCCAGCAGCCCTACAATCCTAGCGGGGGGCACCGGGGAGCTGTTTTTT. Protein sequence: CASSPTILAGGTGELFF.

This clonotype was recorded once. With a much larger clone just one base away, this may be a read error. Likely a read error: the CDR3 ends without its conserved phenylalanine or tryptophan. CDR3 DNA: TGCAGCGTGAAGATTAGCGGTCTACAGGGTGAGCAGTTCCTC. Translated, it gives CSVKISGLQGEQFL. The V call is TRBV29-1, the J call TRBJ2-1, with D perhaps matching TRBD1 or TRBD2 (6 bases each). The length of the CDR3 is 14 residues. Trimming stripped 6 bases from V and 9 bases from J, with 21 bases between. Germline CDR1 and CDR2: SQVTM and ANQGSEA.

This clonotype was detected ten times or more. The chain uses TRBV28 and TRBJ2-3; 7 positions agree with TRBD1. CDR1 and CDR2 (germline): MDHEN, SYDVKM. After removal of 6 bases from V and 2 bases from J, the junction contained 11 bases not matched to a gene. This CDR3 comprises 16 residues. In DNA, the CDR3 is TGTGCCAGCAGACCAAGGGACAGCTTCTTCACAGATACGCAGTATTTT. Its protein product is CASRPRDSFFTDTQYF. Filled out from reference TRBV28 and TRBJ2-3, the complete variable domain reads DVKVTQSSRYLVKRTGEKVFLECVQDMDHENMFWYRQDPGLGLRLIYFSYDVKMKEKGDIPEGYSVSREKKERFSLILESASTNQTSMYLCASRPRDSFFTDTQYFGPGTRLTVL.

The J gene is TRBJ2-7, the V gene TRBV7-2, with 9 bases that match TRBD2. Germline trimming cut 5 bases from V and 4 bases from J; bases unmatched to any gene: 9. CDR1 and CDR2 from the germline V gene are SGHTA and FQGNSA. The CDR3 consists of 15 residues. CDR3 nucleotides: TGTGCCAGCAGCCCCTCCGGGCTAGCGGGATACGAGCAGTACTTC. Its protein product is CASSPSGLAGYEQYF. The complete variable domain, with remaining parts taken from reference TRBV7-2 and TRBJ2-7, reads GAGVSQSPSNKVTEKGKDVELRCDPISGHTALYWYRQSLGQGLEFLIYFQGNSAPDKSGLPSDRFSAERTGGSVSTLTIQRTQQEDSAVYLCASSPSGLAGYEQYFGPGTRLTVT.

The table lists this clonotype with many counts. The genes are TRBV9 and TRBJ2-5, with D possibly matching TRBD2 (5 bases). V was clipped by 0 bases and J by 4 bases, with 13 bases between them. There are 15 residues in the CDR3. From germline, CDR1 is SGDLS and CDR2 YYNGEE. CDR3 protein: CASSVESVAGETQYF. The CDR3 nucleotides read TGTGCCAGCAGCGTAGAAAGTGTGGCGGGAGAGACCCAGTACTTC.

The gene calls are TRBV10-3 and TRBJ2-2; 8 bases are shared with TRBD2. From germline, CDR1 is ENHRY and CDR2 SYGVKD. The CDR3 length is 16 residues. The V and J ends lost 6 bases and 6 bases, in that order; junction bases with no gene match: 12. This CDR3 is CAIRIERESSAGELFF. CDR3 coding DNA: TGTGCCATCAGAATTGAGCGGGAGTCGTCGGCCGGGGAGCTGTTTTTT.

V and J are TRBV5-6 and TRBJ2-7; TRBD1 matches at 7 bases. The ends lost 0 bases at V and 2 bases at J; junction bases unmatched: 8. The CDR3 length is 16 residues. Germline CDR1 is SGHDT and CDR2 is YYEEEE. The CDR3 bases are TGTGCCAGCAGCTTGGCCCCGGACAGGCCCACCTACGAGCAGTACTTC. Amino acid sequence: CASSLAPDRPTYEQYF.

This clonotype was observed at least ten times. The CDR3 region is CASTNGLASYNEQFF. CDR3 nucleotides: TGTGCCAGCACCAATGGACTAGCGTCCTACAATGAGCAGTTCTTC. The chain joins TRBV2 to TRBJ2-1; 9 positions agree with TRBD2. CDR1 and CDR2 from the germline V gene are SNHLY and FYNNEI. The CDR3 consists of 15 residues. Losses at the gene ends were 7 bases for V and 1 base for J; bases not matched to a gene: 5.

The rearrangement uses TRBV7-2 and TRBJ1-1, with TRBD1 matching over 7 bases. V gave up 5 bases and J gave up 1 base; unmatched junction bases: 10. There are 16 residues in the CDR3. Germline CDR1 reads SGHTA; CDR2 reads FQGNSA. This chain's CDR3 is CASSPWDSPKNTEAFF. Here the CDR3 DNA reads TGTGCCAGCAGCCCCTGGGACAGCCCTAAGAACACTGAAGCTTTCTTT. Together with reference TRBV7-2 and TRBJ1-1, the CDR3 gives the full variable domain: GAGVSQSPSNKVTEKGKDVELRCDPISGHTALYWYRQSLGQGLEFLIYFQGNSAPDKSGLPSDRFSAERTGGSVSTLTIQRTQQEDSAVYLCASSPWDSPKNTEAFFGQGTRLTVV.

In this sample, this clonotype turned up once. V gene TRBV14 combines with J gene TRBJ1-6; 7 bases agree with TRBD1. V lost 6 bases and J lost 8; bases outside the gene matches: 19. Germline assignment: CDR1 SGHDN and CDR2 FVKESK. The CDR3 extends over 18 amino acids. CDR3: CASSRSSRQGGRHSPLHF. CDR3 coding DNA: TGTGCCAGCAGTCGGTCCTCTCGACAGGGAGGGAGGCATTCACCCCTCCACTTT.

This clonotype was observed at least ten times. The CDR3: CSVTEGNTEAFF. DNA for the CDR3: TGCAGCGTTACCGAGGGGAACACTGAAGCTTTCTTT. The V and J genes are TRBV29-1 and TRBJ1-1; D unclear. V gave up 5 bases and J gave up 1 base, with 8 bases separating them. The CDR3 is made up of 12 amino acids. CDR1 is SQVTM and CDR2 is ANQGSEA in the germline V gene.

The table lists this clonotype with many counts. The V call is TRBV2, the J call TRBJ1-2; D is perhaps TRBD1 (6 bases). V lost 5 bases and J 0 bases, leaving 10 bases between the germline ends. Per germline, CDR1 SNHLY and CDR2 FYNNEI. CDR3 length: 14 residues. The CDR3 spells CASSWTEANYGYTF. CDR3 coding DNA: TGTGCCAGCAGTTGGACAGAAGCTAACTATGGCTACACCTTC.

This clonotype appeared many times. This sequence joins TRBV5-6 and TRBJ1-2; 9 bases agree with TRBD1. CDR3 length: 15 amino acids. Germline loops: CDR1 SGHDT, CDR2 YYEEEE. V lost 3 bases to trimming and J lost 5 bases; unmatched junction nucleotides: 8. CDR3 DNA sequence: TGTGCCAGCAGCTCCCCCGGGACAGGGCAATATGGCTACACCTTC. Translation gives CASSSPGTGQYGYTF.

The gene calls are TRBV30 and TRBJ2-3; D gene uncertain. CDR3 size: 15 residues. The germline gives CDR1 GTSNPN, CDR2 SVGIG (reference sequence). The ends were cut back, 0 bases at V and 0 bases at J, with 10 bases in the middle. This CDR3 reads CAWSVSWGSTDTQYF. The CDR3 bases are TGTGCCTGGAGTGTATCGTGGGGAAGCACAGATACGCAGTATTTT.

This clonotype occurred a few times. The CDR3 here is CSVEGESRGPMGYGYTF. The DNA for the CDR3 is TGCAGCGTTGAAGGGGAGAGTCGGGGCCCAATGGGCTATGGCTACACCTTC. V and J are TRBV29-1 and TRBJ1-2, with D perhaps matching TRBD1 (5 bases). The CDR3 spans 17 residues. Trimming cost V 1 base and J 4 bases, with 22 bases left between them. Germline CDR1 is SQVTM and CDR2 is ANQGSEA.

This clonotype occurred many times. This rearrangement joins TRBV29-1 to TRBJ1-1, with D maybe TRBD1 (6 bases). The CDR3 runs 13 residues. V lost 4 bases to trimming and J lost 3 bases, with 12 bases between them. CDR1 is SQVTM, CDR2 ANQGSEA, per germline. The DNA of the CDR3 is TGCAGCGTTGGACCCGGGACATACACTGAAGCTTTCTTT. Translated: CSVGPGTYTEAFF.

The chain joins TRBV15 to TRBJ2-1; D might be TRBD1 (6 bases). V was pared by 4 bases and J by 0 bases, with 16 bases between. The CDR3 is 17 residues long. From germline, CDR1 is LNHNV and CDR2 YYDKDF (reference sequence). The CDR3 bases are TGTGCCACCAGCACGTTGAGGGGCAGGGGCTCCTACAATGAGCAGTTCTTC. It specifies CATSTLRGRGSYNEQFF.